The 8 T cell receptor beta chains below come from one sample, sequenced in a study of beta chain features in type 1 diabetes. Since all of the isolated RNA was reverse transcribed, expressed TCRB transcripts were what got sequenced. Only in-frame clones appear in the TCRdb table, and some are missing; sequencing was by immunoSEQ multiplex PCR. The sample shows hundreds of thousands of clones, roughly a sixth of them seen only once. The sample taken for sequencing was naive CD4+ T cells from blood. These receptors all come from a man younger than 30 in good health.

The chain links TRBV7-9 to TRBJ2-1; the match to TRBD1 covers 7 bases. Germline loops: CDR1 SEHNR, CDR2 FQNEAQ (reference sequence). The V segment lost 5 bases and the J segment 0 bases; nucleotides outside the gene matches: 10. The CDR3 runs to 17 residues. The CDR3 here is CASSPHRGPSSYNEQFF. For the CDR3, the DNA is TGTGCCAGCAGCCCCCACAGGGGCCCATCCTCCTACAATGAGCAGTTCTTC.

This clone was counted a few times. This chain connects TRBV7-9 to TRBJ1-2; D perhaps matches TRBD1 (6 bases). The ends were cut back, 5 bases at V and 0 bases at J, with 13 bases in the middle. CDR3 length: 15 residues. The germline V gene encodes CDR1 SEHNR and CDR2 FQNEAQ (reference sequence). The CDR3 region has the DNA TGTGCCAGCAGCCCCAGGGGCGACGCTAACTATGGCTACACCTTC. Its translation: CASSPRGDANYGYTF.

This clone came up a few times. The chain is built from TRBV7-8 and TRBJ1-1; possibly TRBD1 for D (5 bases). Germline V gene lookup returns CDR1 SGHVS and CDR2 FQNEAQ. The CDR3 extends over 14 amino acids. The V gene lost 5 bases and the J gene lost 3 bases, with 13 bases spanning the gap. The CDR3 region is CASSGRGTYTEAFF. In DNA form, the CDR3 reads TGTGCCAGCAGCGGGAGGGGAACCTACACTGAAGCTTTCTTT.

The chain recombines TRBV4-1 with TRBJ2-7; perhaps TRBD1 as D (5 bases). The CDR3 totals 15 residues. Germline CDR1 and CDR2: MGHRA and YSYEKL. Between the trimmed V and J ends, which lost 3 bases and 3 bases, there was a span of 15 bases. The CDR3 bases are TGCGCCAGCAGCCATCCGACAGAAAGGGGCTACGAGCAGTACTTC. This encodes CASSHPTERGYEQYF.

Only a few counts were recorded for this clone. The genes are TRBV4-3 and TRBJ1-2; D remains ambiguous. Looked up from germline, CDR1 is LGHNA and CDR2 is YSLEER. This CDR3 comprises 16 residues. V gave up 3 bases and J gave up 5 bases, with 19 bases separating them. The CDR3 protein is CASSHEGHTIPYGYTF. For the CDR3, the DNA is TGCGCCAGCAGCCATGAGGGCCATACCATTCCTTATGGCTACACCTTC.

In its sample, this clone was seen a few times. The chain is built from TRBV4-2 and TRBJ1-5, with 8 nucleotides matching TRBD1. Germline V gene lookup returns CDR1 LGHNA and CDR2 YNFKEQ. V was clipped by 3 bases and J by 7 bases; unmatched bases: 8. This CDR3 has 15 residues. The CDR3 protein is CASSQQDRARQPQHF. The DNA of the CDR3 is TGTGCCAGCAGCCAGCAGGACAGGGCGCGGCAGCCCCAGCATTTT.

This chain joins TRBV7-2 and TRBJ2-3, with D uncertain. The CDR3 sequence is 14 residues long. With 5 bases removed from V and 0 bases from J, the gap between germline ends came to 9 bases. Germline-derived CDR1 and CDR2 are SGHTA and FQGNSA. In nucleotides, the CDR3 is TGTGCCAGCAGCCCTCAGTCTAGCACAGATACGCAGTATTTT. As protein: CASSPQSSTDTQYF.

The chain recombines TRBV21-1 with TRBJ1-2; the table's D call, TRBD1, was not checked against the DNA. TRBV21-1 has pseudogene status. CDR3 length: 14 amino acids. The CDR3 loop reads CASSTRYRDTDATF. The CDR3, as DNA: TGTGCCAGCAGCACGCGATACCGGGACACGGATGCCACCTTC.